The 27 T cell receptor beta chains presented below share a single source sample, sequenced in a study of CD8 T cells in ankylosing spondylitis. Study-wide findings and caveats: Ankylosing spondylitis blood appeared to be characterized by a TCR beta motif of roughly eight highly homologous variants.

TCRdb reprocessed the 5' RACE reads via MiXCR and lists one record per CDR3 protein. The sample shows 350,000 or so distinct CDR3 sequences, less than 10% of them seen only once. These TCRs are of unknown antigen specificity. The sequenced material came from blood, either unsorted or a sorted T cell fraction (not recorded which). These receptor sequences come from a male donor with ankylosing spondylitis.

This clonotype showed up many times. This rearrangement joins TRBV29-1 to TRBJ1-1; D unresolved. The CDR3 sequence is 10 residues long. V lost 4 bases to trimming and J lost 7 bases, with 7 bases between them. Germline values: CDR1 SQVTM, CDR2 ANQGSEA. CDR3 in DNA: TGCAGCGTTGCGACTAATGAAGCTTTCTTT. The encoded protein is CSVATNEAFF.

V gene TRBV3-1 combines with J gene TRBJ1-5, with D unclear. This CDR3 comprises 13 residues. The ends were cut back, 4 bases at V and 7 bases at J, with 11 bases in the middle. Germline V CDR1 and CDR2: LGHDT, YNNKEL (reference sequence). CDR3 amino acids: CASSLRINQPQHF. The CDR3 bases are TGTGCCAGCAGCCTTCGTATAAACCAGCCCCAGCATTTT.

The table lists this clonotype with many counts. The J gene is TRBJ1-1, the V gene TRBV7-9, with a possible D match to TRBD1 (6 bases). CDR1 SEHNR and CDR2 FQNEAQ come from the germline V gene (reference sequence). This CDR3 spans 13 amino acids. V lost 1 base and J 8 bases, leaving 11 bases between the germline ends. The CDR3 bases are TGTGCCAGCAGCTTAGGAAACAGGGAAGAAGCTTTCTTT. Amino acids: CASSLGNREEAFF.

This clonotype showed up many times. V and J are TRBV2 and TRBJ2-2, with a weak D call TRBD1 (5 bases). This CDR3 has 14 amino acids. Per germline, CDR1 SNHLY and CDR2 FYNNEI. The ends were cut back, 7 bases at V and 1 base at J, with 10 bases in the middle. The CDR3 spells CASKMTENTGELFF. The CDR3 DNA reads TGTGCCAGCAAGATGACAGAGAACACCGGGGAGCTGTTTTTT.

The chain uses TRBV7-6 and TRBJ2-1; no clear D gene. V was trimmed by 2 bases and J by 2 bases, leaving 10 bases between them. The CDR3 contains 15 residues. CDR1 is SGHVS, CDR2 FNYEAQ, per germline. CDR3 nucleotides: TGTGCCAGCAGCTTATTCGGCGCGGCCTACAATGAGCAGTTCTTC. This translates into CASSLFGAAYNEQFF.

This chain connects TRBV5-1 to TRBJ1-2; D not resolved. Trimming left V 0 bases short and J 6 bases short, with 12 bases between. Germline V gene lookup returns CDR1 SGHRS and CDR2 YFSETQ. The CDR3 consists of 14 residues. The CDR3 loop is CASSLAGRSDGYTF. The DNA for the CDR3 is TGCGCCAGCAGCTTGGCCGGGAGATCAGATGGCTACACCTTC.

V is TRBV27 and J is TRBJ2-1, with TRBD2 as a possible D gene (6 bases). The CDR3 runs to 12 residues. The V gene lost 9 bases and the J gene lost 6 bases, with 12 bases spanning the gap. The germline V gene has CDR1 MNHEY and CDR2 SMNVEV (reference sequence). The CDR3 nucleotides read TGTGCCAGTTGGATTAGCGGCAATGAGCAGTTCTTC. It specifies CASWISGNEQFF.

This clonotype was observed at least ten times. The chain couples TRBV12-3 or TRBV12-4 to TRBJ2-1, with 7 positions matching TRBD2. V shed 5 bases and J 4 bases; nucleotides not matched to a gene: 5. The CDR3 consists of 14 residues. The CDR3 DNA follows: TGTGCCAGCAGTCCCGAAGCGGGATACAATGAGCAGTTCTTC. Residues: CASSPEAGYNEQFF.

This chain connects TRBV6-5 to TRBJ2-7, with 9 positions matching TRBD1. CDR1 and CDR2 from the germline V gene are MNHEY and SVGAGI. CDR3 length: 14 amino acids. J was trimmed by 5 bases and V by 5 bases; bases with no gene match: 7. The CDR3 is CASSNTGGRDEQYF. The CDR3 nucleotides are TGTGCCAGCAGTAACACAGGGGGCCGGGACGAGCAGTACTTC.

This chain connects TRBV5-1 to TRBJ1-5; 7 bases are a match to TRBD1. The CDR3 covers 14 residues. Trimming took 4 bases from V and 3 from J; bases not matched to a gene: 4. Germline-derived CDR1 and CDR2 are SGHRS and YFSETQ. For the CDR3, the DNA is TGCGCCAGCAGCCAAACAGGGGACAATCAGCCCCAGCATTTT. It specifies CASSQTGDNQPQHF. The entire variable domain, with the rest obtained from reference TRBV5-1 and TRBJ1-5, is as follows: KAGVTQTPRYLIKTRGQQVTLSCSPISGHRSVSWYQQTPGQGLQFLFEYFSETQRNKGNFPGRFSGRQFSNSRSEMNVSTLELGDSALYLCASSQTGDNQPQHFGDGTRLSIL.

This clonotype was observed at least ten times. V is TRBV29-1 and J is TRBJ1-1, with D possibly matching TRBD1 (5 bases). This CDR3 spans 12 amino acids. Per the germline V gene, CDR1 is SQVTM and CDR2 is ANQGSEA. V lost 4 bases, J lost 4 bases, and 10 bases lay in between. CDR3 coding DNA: TGCAGCGTTGCCCCAGGGATCACTGAAGCTTTCTTT. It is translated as CSVAPGITEAFF.

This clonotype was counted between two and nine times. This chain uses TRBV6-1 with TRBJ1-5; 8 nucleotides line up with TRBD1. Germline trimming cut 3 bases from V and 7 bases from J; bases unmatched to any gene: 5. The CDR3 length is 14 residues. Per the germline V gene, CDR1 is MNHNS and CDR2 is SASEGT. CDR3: CASSDQGAGQPQHF. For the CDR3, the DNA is TGTGCCAGCAGTGATCAGGGGGCAGGCCAGCCCCAGCATTTT.

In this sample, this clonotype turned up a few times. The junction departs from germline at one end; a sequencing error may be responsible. DNA of the CDR3: TGTGCCAGCACTTACGGGACTAGCGAGTTTAGCTCCTACGAGCAGTACTTC. Translated: CASTYGTSEFSSYEQYF. The chain joins TRBV6-2 or TRBV6-3 to TRBJ2-7; 10 nucleotides match TRBD2. The CDR3 contains 17 residues. Germline lookup yields CDR1 MNHEY and CDR2 SVGEGT.

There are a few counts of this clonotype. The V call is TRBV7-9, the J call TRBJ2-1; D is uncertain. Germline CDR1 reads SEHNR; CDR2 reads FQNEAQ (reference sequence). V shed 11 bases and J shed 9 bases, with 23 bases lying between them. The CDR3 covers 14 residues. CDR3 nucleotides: TGTGCCTCCCCTGTGGGCGTCGCGATGAGTGAGCAGTTCTTC. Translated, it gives CASPVGVAMSEQFF.

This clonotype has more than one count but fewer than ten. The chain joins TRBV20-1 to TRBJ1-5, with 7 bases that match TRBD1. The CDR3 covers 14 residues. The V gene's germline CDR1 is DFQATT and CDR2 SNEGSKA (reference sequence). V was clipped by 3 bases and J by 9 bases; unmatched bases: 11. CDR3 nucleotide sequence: TGCAGTGCTAGGGCCACAACAGGGGTCGGGCCCCAGCATTTT. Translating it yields CSARATTGVGPQHF.

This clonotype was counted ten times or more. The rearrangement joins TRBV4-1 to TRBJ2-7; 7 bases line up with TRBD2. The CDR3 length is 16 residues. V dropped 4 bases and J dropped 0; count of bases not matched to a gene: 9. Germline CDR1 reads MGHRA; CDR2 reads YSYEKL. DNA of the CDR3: TGCGCCAGCAGCCCCCGTGGTAGCGGGTACTCCTACGAGCAGTACTTC. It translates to CASSPRGSGYSYEQYF.

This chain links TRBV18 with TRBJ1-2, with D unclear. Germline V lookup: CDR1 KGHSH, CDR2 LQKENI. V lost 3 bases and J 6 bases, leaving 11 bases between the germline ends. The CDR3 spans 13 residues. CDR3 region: CASSPAGRNGYTF. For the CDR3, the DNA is TGTGCCAGCTCACCGGCTGGGAGGAATGGCTACACCTTC.

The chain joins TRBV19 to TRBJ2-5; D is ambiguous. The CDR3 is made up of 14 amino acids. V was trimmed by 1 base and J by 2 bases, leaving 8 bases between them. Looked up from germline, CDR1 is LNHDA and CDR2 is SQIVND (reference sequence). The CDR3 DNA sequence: TGTGCCAGTAGTATAGTGGGTGTACAAGAGACCCAGTACTTC. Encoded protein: CASSIVGVQETQYF.

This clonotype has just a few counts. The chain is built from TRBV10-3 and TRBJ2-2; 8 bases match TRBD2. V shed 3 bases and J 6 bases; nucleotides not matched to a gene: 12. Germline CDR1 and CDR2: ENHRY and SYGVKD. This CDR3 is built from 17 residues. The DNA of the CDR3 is TGTGCCATCAGTGAATCGGACGGGAGGGCCGGGGCCGGGGAGCTGTTTTTT. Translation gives CAISESDGRAGAGELFF.

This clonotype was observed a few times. In DNA, the CDR3 is TGTGCCAGCAGTGGGCGGACAGCCGGGGAGCTGTTTTTT. Translation gives CASSGRTAGELFF. This sequence joins TRBV12-3 or TRBV12-4 and TRBJ2-2, with D tentatively TRBD1 (6 bases). Trimming left V 5 bases short and J 6 bases short, with 10 bases between. The CDR3 is 13 residues long.

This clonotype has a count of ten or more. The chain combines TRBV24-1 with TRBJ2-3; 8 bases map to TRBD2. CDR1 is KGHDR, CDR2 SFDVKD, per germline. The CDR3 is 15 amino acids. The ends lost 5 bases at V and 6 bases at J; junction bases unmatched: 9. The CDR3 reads CATSATGGPGDTQYF. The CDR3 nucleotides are TGTGCCACCAGTGCAACGGGAGGGCCCGGTGATACGCAGTATTTT.

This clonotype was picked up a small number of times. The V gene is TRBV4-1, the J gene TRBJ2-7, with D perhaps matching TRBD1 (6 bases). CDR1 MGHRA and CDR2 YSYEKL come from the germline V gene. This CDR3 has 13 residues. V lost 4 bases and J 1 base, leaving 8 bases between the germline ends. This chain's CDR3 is CASSRTASYEQYF. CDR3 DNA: TGCGCCAGCAGCCGGACAGCGTCCTACGAGCAGTACTTC.

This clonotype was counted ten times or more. This CDR3 is CASSLGLAGAPNTGELFF. CDR3 nucleotide sequence: TGTGCCAGCAGCTTAGGCCTAGCGGGAGCCCCGAACACCGGGGAGCTGTTTTTT. The V gene is TRBV11-2, the J gene TRBJ2-2; TRBD2 matches 10 bases. With V trimmed by 1 base and J by 0 bases, 5 bases remained unmatched. The CDR3 extends over 18 amino acids. Germline V gene lookup returns CDR1 SGHAT and CDR2 FQNNGV.

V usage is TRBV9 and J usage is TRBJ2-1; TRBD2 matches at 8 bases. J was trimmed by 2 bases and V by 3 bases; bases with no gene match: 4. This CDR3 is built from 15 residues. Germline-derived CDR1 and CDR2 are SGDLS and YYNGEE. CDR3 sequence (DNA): TGTGCCAGCAGCGCCTCGGGAGGGCCCTACAATGAGCAGTTCTTC. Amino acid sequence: CASSASGGPYNEQFF. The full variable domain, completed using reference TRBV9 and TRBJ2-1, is DSGVTQTPKHLITATGQRVTLRCSPRSGDLSVYWYQQSLDQGLQFLIQYYNGEERAKGNILERFSAQQFPDLHSELNLSSLELGDSALYFCASSASGGPYNEQFFGPGTRLTVL.

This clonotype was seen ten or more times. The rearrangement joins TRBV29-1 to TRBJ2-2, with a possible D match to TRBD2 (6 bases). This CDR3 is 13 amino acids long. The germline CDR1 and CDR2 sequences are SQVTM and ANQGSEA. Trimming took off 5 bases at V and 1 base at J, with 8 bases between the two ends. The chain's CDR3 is CSVLAVNTGELFF. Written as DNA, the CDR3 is TGCAGCGTTTTAGCGGTGAACACCGGGGAGCTGTTTTTT.

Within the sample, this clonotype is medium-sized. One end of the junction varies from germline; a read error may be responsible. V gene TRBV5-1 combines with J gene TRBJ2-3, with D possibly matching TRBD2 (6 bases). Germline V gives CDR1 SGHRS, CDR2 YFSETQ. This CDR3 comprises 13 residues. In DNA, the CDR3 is TGTGCCAGCAGCCCCGGGGGTACAGATACGCAGTATTTT. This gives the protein CASSPGGTDTQYF.

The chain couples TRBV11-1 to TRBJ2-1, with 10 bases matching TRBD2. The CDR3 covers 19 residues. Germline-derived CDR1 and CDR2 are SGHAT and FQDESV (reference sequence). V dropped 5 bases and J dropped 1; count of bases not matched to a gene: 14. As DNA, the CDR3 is TGTGCCAGCAGCAAACGGGGATCTAGCGGGAGTGGTTCCTACAATGAGCAGTTCTTC. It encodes CASSKRGSSGSGSYNEQFF.